This T cell receptor beta chain derives from a study of beta chain features in type 1 diabetes. Study outcomes and limitations: Any HLA type influence on TCRB rearrangement was left unresolved here.

The single heparinised draw taken from each donor contained roughly 100 mL of blood on average. What was sequenced were expressed TCRB transcripts, since all of the isolated RNA had been reverse transcribed. Assay used: immunoSEQ multiplex PCR; TCRdb lists only in-frame clones, some missing. The sample consists of 450,000 to 600,000 clones, about 30% of them appearing once. The CDR3 contains 16 residues. Germline V lookup: CDR1 LNHNV, CDR2 YYDKDF (reference sequence). Trimming pared 5 bases from V and 0 bases from J, leaving 14 bases between. For this clone: The antigen remains undetermined.

The sequence was collected from a young man in good health. Material: naive CD4+ T cells from blood. The chain is built from TRBV15 and TRBJ2-4, with D possibly matching TRBD2 (5 bases). DNA for the CDR3: TGTGCCACCAGCCGTCCCGGGGATTTAGCCAAAAACATTCAGTACTTC. Amino acids: CATSRPGDLAKNIQYF.